The T cell receptor (beta chain) under discussion was sequenced for a study of blood T cell repertoires in COVID-19. V was clipped by 3 bases and J by 8 bases, with 13 bases between them. The CDR3 is 13 amino acids. Some clones are missing from TCRdb's copy, which holds only in-frame ones; the method was immunoSEQ multiplex PCR. The repertoire has some 270,000 clones, approximately 85% of them found once; the top ten carry approximately 9.6%. Sequenced: PBMCs or T cells enriched from blood (not recorded which). The clonotype originates from a woman between 50 and 59 years old with acute COVID-19. V gene TRBV12-3 or TRBV12-4 combines with J gene TRBJ1-1; D is unresolved. Written as DNA, the CDR3 is TGTGCCAGCAGTTTCGGCAGGCTCCGAGAAGCTTTCTTT. Its translation: CASSFGRLREAFF.